These 19 T cell receptor beta chains originate from one sample sequenced in a study of blood T cells in healthy people across ages. A second PCR, run for about 6 to 11 cycles, used a sample-barcoded 5' primer plus a J-beta primer mix. TCRdb reprocessed the 5' RACE reads via MiXCR and lists one record per CDR3 protein. The sample includes about 1.1 million distinct CDR3 sequences, 30% to 40% of them seen just once. Specimen: blood. Receptors originate from a man between 18 and 35 years old in good health.

The sample holds a few counts of this clonotype. V and J are TRBV6-5 and TRBJ1-2, with a tentative D call TRBD1 (5 bases). Germline V CDR1 and CDR2: MNHEY, SVGAGI. Deletions cut 7 bases from V and 1 base from J, with 13 bases between. The CDR3 sequence is 14 residues long. CDR3 nucleotide sequence: TGTGCCAGCACCCGACCTGGGGGTAACTATGGCTACACCTTC. It translates to CASTRPGGNYGYTF.

This chain joins TRBV29-1 and TRBJ2-5; D perhaps matches TRBD1 (5 bases). With 3 bases removed from V and 10 bases from J, the gap between germline ends came to 18 bases. This CDR3 has 13 residues. CDR1 SQVTM and CDR2 ANQGSEA come from the germline V gene. CDR3 sequence reads: CSVEKVRPQGQYF. CDR3 DNA sequence: TGCAGCGTTGAGAAGGTGCGGCCCCAGGGCCAGTACTTC.

The chain couples TRBV6-5 to TRBJ2-3; D ambiguous. The V end lost 6 bases, the J end lost 3 bases, and 10 bases lay between the germline ends. The CDR3 consists of 13 residues. Germline V gene sequence: CDR1 MNHEY, CDR2 SVGAGI. The CDR3 DNA sequence: TGTGCCAGCAGAACCATTGGGACAGATACGCAGTATTTT. It is translated as CASRTIGTDTQYF.

V is TRBV20-1 and J is TRBJ2-3; TRBD1 agrees at 8 bases. The CDR3 length is 15 residues. Per germline, CDR1 DFQATT and CDR2 SNEGSKA (reference sequence). V trimming: 4 bases; J trimming: 0 bases; junction bases outside the gene matches: 6. CDR3 in amino acids: CSANHRGKSTDTQYF. CDR3 coding DNA: TGCAGTGCTAATCACAGGGGGAAGAGCACAGATACGCAGTATTTT.

This chain joins TRBV18 and TRBJ1-1; weak D call: TRBD1 (6 bases). CDR3 length: 16 residues. Trimming left V 3 bases short and J 1 base short, with 15 bases between. Germline V gives CDR1 KGHSH, CDR2 LQKENI. The CDR3 sequence is CASSPRRGSRNTEAFF. DNA of the CDR3: TGTGCCAGCTCACCCCGCAGGGGCAGTCGGAACACTGAAGCTTTCTTT.

The V gene is TRBV18, the J gene TRBJ1-1, with unresolved D. V was pared by 3 bases and J by 6 bases, with 11 bases between. Germline V gives CDR1 KGHSH, CDR2 LQKENI. CDR3 size: 13 residues. DNA for the CDR3: TGTGCCAGCTCACCTCAGGAAGAGTCTGAAGCTTTCTTT. This gives the protein CASSPQEESEAFF.

This clonotype was observed a handful of times. The chain employs TRBV7-2 and TRBJ2-5, with no clear D. Trimming stripped 0 bases from V and 5 bases from J, with 13 bases between. The CDR3 extends over 15 amino acids. CDR1 and CDR2 from the germline V gene are SGHTA and FQGNSA. The CDR3 DNA reads as TGTGCCAGCAGCTTAGCCACAGCGCTAACCGAGACCCAGTACTTC. Amino acid sequence: CASSLATALTETQYF.

The gene calls are TRBV9 and TRBJ2-5, with D perhaps TRBD1 (5 bases). Germline V gene sequence: CDR1 SGDLS, CDR2 YYNGEE. The CDR3 sequence is 14 residues long. V lost 0 bases to trimming and J lost 11 bases, with 17 bases between them. CDR3 in DNA: TGTGCCAGCAGCGTAGAAGGACATACCAATGAGCAGTACTTC. Translation gives CASSVEGHTNEQYF.

There are a few counts of this clonotype. The CDR3: CASSVWLGMGGYTF. As DNA, the CDR3 is TGCGCCAGCAGCGTCTGGTTGGGGATGGGAGGCTACACCTTC. The V call is TRBV4-3, the J call TRBJ1-2; D is uncertain. The CDR3 consists of 14 residues. V lost 5 bases, J lost 8 bases, and 18 bases lay in between. Germline V gene lookup returns CDR1 LGHNA and CDR2 YSLEER.

The V call is TRBV12-3 or TRBV12-4, the J call TRBJ1-2; a possible D gene is TRBD1 (5 bases). Trimming took off 9 bases at V and 1 base at J, with 12 bases between the two ends. The CDR3 totals 13 residues. CDR3 in DNA: TGTGCCAGTCGCGGGGGAGGTAACTATGGCTACACCTTC. This encodes CASRGGGNYGYTF.

This clonotype was seen only once. The CDR3 protein is CSASSPLHHNEQFF. CDR3 sequence (DNA): TGCAGTGCTAGCAGTCCCCTCCACCACAATGAGCAGTTCTTC. The rearrangement uses TRBV20-1 and TRBJ2-1, with D unresolved. Germline V lookup: CDR1 DFQATT, CDR2 SNEGSKA (reference sequence). The CDR3 spans 14 residues. Deletions cut 3 bases from V and 5 bases from J, with 14 bases between.

The rearrangement joins TRBV7-2 to TRBJ1-2; D is unresolved. V was shortened by 1 base and J by 8 bases, with 5 bases between the two germline ends. The V gene's germline CDR1 is SGHTA and CDR2 FQGNSA. This CDR3 has 11 amino acids. The CDR3 protein is CASSLVQGYTF. CDR3 coding DNA: TGTGCCAGCAGCTTAGTACAGGGCTACACCTTC.

This clonotype has at least ten counts. This chain links TRBV5-1 with TRBJ1-1; 8 bases align to TRBD1. Looked up from germline, CDR1 is SGHRS and CDR2 is YFSETQ. This CDR3 contains 14 residues. V shed 4 bases and J 5 bases; nucleotides not matched to a gene: 7. In nucleotides, the CDR3 is TGCGCCAGCAGCAGTGGACAGGGAGGGACTGAAGCTTTCTTT. Translated: CASSSGQGGTEAFF.

The J gene is TRBJ1-6, the V gene TRBV7-8; D gene uncertain. This CDR3 spans 17 amino acids. The germline V gene encodes CDR1 SGHVS and CDR2 FQNEAQ. Trimming stripped 2 bases from V and 4 bases from J, with 15 bases between. This CDR3 reads CASSLQSKETYNSPLHF. The CDR3 coding sequence is TGTGCCAGCAGCTTACAATCCAAGGAAACTTATAATTCACCCCTCCACTTT.

The chain carries TRBV20-1 and TRBJ2-7, with no clear D. This CDR3 is built from 11 residues. V gave up 2 bases and J gave up 3 bases, with 5 bases separating them. Germline V gives CDR1 DFQATT, CDR2 SNEGSKA (reference sequence). This CDR3 reads CSARFSYEQYF. In DNA, the CDR3 is TGCAGTGCTAGATTCAGCTACGAGCAGTACTTC.

The J gene is TRBJ2-1, the V gene TRBV20-1; TRBD2 matches 8 bases. The tail of the sequence fits TRBJ2-7 better, so the J call may be wrong. In germline, CDR1 is DFQATT, CDR2 SNEGSKA (reference sequence). The CDR3 is 15 amino acids. The CDR3 here is CSARDPGGVYNEQYF. CDR3 nucleotides: TGCAGTGCTAGAGATCCGGGGGGGGTCTACAATGAGCAGTACTTC.

The chain couples TRBV20-1 to TRBJ2-3; 13 bases fit TRBD2. The V and J ends lost 4 bases and 0 bases, in that order; junction bases with no gene match: 7. There are 17 residues in the CDR3. CDR1 and CDR2 from the germline V gene are DFQATT and SNEGSKA (reference sequence). The CDR3 sequence is CSATQGLAGSSTDTQYF. The DNA for the CDR3 is TGCAGTGCTACCCAGGGACTAGCGGGGAGTAGCACAGATACGCAGTATTTT.

This clonotype was recorded at least ten times. This sequence joins TRBV7-2 and TRBJ2-5; D remains unclear. Near its end, the DNA agrees better with TRBJ2-7, so the J call may be wrong. The germline gives CDR1 SGHTA, CDR2 FQGNSA. The CDR3 sequence is 11 residues long. The CDR3 loop reads CASSLSDEQYF. The CDR3 bases are TGTGCCAGCAGCTTAAGCGACGAGCAGTACTTC.

This sequence joins TRBV2 and TRBJ1-1, with a tentative D call TRBD1 (5 bases). The length of the CDR3 is 14 residues. Germline assignment: CDR1 SNHLY and CDR2 FYNNEI. Trimming pared 5 bases from V and 0 bases from J, leaving 10 bases between. This chain's CDR3 is CASSYQGMNTEAFF. The CDR3 DNA sequence: TGTGCCAGCAGTTACCAGGGCATGAACACTGAAGCTTTCTTT. Filled out from reference TRBV2 and TRBJ1-1, the complete variable domain reads EPEVTQTPSHQVTQMGQEVILRCVPISNHLYFYWYRQILGQKVEFLVSFYNNEISEKSEIFDDQFSVERPDGSNFTLKIRSTKLEDSAMYFCASSYQGMNTEAFFGQGTRLTVV.